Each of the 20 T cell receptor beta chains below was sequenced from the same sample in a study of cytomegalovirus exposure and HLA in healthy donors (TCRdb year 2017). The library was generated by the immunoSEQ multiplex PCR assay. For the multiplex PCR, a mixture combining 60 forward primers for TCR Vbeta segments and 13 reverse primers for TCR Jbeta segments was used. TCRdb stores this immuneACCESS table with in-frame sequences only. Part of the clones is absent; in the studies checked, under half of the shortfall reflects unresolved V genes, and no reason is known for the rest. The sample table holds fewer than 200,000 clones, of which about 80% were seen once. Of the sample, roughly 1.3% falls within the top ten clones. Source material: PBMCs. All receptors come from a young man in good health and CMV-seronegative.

The CDR3 region has the DNA TGTGCCACCAGCATCCGGACAGCCAACACTGAAGCTTTCTTT. It translates to CATSIRTANTEAFF. The rearrangement links TRBV15 to TRBJ1-1, with D possibly matching TRBD1 (6 bases). V lost 4 bases to trimming and J lost 2 bases, with 11 bases between them. The CDR3 loop spans 14 amino acids. Germline assignment: CDR1 LNHNV and CDR2 YYDKDF (reference sequence).

The CDR3 coding sequence is TGTGCCAGCCGAGAACGGGGACTAGGGGGGCAAACCCAGTACTTC. Protein sequence: CASRERGLGGQTQYF. The rearrangement uses TRBV5-6 and TRBJ2-5, with TRBD2 matching 8 bases. V shed 7 bases, J shed 8 bases, and the junction held 16 bases outside the gene matches. Per germline, CDR1 SGHDT and CDR2 YYEEEE. CDR3 length equals 15 residues. The variable domain in full, with the rest retrieved from reference TRBV5-6 and TRBJ2-5, is DAGVTQSPTHLIKTRGQQVTLRCSPKSGHDTVSWYQQALGQGPQFIFQYYEEEERQRGNFPDRFSGHQFPNYSSELNVNALLLGDSALYLCASRERGLGGQTQYFGPGTRLLVL.

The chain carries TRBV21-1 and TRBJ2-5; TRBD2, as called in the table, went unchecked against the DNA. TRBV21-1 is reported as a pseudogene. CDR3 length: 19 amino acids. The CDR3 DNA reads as TGTGCCAGCAGCAAACCGACTAGCGGGGGACCTCCGTGTGAAGAGACCCAGTACTTC. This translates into CASSKPTSGGPPCEETQYF.

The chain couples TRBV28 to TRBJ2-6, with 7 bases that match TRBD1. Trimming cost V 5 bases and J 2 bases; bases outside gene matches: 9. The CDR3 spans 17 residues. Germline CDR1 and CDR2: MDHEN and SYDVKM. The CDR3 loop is CASSRTGPPPGANVLTF. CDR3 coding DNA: TGTGCCAGCAGTAGGACAGGCCCCCCTCCTGGGGCCAACGTCCTGACTTTC.

The CDR3 here is CASSSRGTIYEQYF. In nucleotides, the CDR3 is TGTGCCAGCAGTTCCCGGGGGACTATCTACGAGCAGTACTTC. V and J are TRBV28 and TRBJ2-7, with TRBD2 identical over 7 bases. Germline V gene sequence: CDR1 MDHEN, CDR2 SYDVKM. The CDR3 loop spans 14 amino acids. V lost 4 bases to trimming and J lost 3 bases; unmatched junction nucleotides: 6.

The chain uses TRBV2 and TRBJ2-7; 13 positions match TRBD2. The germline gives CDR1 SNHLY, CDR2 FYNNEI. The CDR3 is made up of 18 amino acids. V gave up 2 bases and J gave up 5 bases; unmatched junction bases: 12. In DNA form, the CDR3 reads TGTGCCAGCAGTGAATTTGGGGCGACTAGCGGGGGGCCCAACGAGCAGTACTTC. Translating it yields CASSEFGATSGGPNEQYF.

The chain's CDR3 is CASSLGQLNQPQHF. Here the CDR3 DNA reads TGTGCCAGCAGCTTGGGACAGCTGAATCAGCCCCAGCATTTT. The rearrangement joins TRBV5-5 to TRBJ1-5; D possibly corresponds to TRBD1 (5 bases). Trimming left V 0 bases short and J 4 bases short, with 8 bases between. Germline CDR1 and CDR2: SGHKS and YYEKEE (reference sequence). This CDR3 region has 14 residues.

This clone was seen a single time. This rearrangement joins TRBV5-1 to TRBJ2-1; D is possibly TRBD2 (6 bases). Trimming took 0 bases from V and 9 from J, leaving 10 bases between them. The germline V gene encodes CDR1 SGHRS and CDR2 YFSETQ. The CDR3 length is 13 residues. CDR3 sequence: CASSLDQGGEQFF. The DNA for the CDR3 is TGCGCCAGCAGCTTGGATCAGGGAGGTGAGCAGTTCTTC.

CDR3 sequence (DNA): TGTGCCAGCTCGATCCCGGGACAGGGGGTGCAGACCCAGTACTTC. This gives the protein CASSIPGQGVQTQYF. The gene calls are TRBV7-2 and TRBJ2-5, with 11 bases that match TRBD1. V lost 8 bases and J lost 6; bases outside the gene matches: 11. Germline values: CDR1 SGHTA, CDR2 FQGNSA. This CDR3 region has 15 residues.

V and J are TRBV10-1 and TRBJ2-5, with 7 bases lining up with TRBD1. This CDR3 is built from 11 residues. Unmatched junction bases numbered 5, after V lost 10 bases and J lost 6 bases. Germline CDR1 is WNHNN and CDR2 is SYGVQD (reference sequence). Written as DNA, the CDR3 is TGCGCCACCCGACAGGGTCAGACCCAGTACTTC. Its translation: CATRQGQTQYF.

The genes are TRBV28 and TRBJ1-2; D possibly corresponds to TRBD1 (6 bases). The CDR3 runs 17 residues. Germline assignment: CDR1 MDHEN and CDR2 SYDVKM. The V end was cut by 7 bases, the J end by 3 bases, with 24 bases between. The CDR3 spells CASKVRLTGNTDYGYTF. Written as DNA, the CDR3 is TGTGCCAGCAAAGTAAGGCTTACAGGGAACACAGACTATGGCTACACCTTC.

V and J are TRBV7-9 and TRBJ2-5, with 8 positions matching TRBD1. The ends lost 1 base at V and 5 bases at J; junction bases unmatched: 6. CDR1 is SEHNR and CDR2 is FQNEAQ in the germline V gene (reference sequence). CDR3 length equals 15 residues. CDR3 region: CASSLGTGDRETQYF. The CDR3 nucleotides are TGTGCCAGCAGCTTAGGCACAGGGGACAGGGAGACCCAGTACTTC.

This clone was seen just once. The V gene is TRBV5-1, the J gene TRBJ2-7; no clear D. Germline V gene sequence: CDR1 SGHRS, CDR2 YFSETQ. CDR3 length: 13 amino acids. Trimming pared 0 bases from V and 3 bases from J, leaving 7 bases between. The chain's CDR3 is CASSLAYSYEQYF. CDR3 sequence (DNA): TGCGCCAGCAGCTTGGCCTACAGCTACGAGCAGTACTTC.

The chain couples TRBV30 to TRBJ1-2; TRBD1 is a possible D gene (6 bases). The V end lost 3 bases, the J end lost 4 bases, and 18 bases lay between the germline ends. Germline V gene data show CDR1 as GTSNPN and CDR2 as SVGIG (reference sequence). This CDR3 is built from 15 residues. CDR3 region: CAWRAGATQLYGYTF. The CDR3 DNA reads TGTGCCTGGAGGGCAGGGGCCACGCAACTCTATGGCTACACCTTC.

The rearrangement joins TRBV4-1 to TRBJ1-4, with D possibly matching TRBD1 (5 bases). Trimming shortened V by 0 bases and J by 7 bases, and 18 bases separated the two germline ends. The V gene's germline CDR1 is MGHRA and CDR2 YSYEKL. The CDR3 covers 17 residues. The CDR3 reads CASSQENRNWLAEKLFF. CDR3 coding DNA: TGCGCCAGCAGCCAAGAGAACAGGAACTGGCTGGCTGAAAAACTGTTTTTT.

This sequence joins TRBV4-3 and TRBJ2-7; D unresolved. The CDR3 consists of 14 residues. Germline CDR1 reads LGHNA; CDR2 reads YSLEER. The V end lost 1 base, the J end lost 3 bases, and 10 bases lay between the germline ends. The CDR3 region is CASSQGQEGYEQYF. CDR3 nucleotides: TGCGCCAGCAGCCAAGGGCAGGAAGGCTACGAGCAGTACTTC.

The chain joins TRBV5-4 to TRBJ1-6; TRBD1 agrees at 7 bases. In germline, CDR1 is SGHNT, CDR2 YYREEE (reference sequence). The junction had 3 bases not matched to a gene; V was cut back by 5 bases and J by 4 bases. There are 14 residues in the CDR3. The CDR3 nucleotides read TGTGCCAGCAGTTCGGGACAGTATAATTCACCCCTCCACTTT. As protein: CASSSGQYNSPLHF.

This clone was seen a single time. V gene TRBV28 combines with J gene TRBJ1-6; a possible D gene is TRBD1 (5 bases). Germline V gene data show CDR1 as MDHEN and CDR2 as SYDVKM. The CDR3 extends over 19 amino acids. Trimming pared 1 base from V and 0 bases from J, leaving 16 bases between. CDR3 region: CASSLSGGDGSSYNSPLHF. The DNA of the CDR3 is TGTGCCAGCAGTTTATCGGGCGGGGACGGAAGCTCCTATAATTCACCCCTCCACTTT.

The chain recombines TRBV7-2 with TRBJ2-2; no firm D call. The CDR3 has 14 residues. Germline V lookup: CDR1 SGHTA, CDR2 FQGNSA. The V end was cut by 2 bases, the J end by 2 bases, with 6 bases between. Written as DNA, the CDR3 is TGTGCCAGCAGCTTAATCTCTAACACCGGGGAGCTGTTTTTT. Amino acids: CASSLISNTGELFF.

The CDR3 loop reads CAWSVGRGRGTEAFF. The CDR3 bases are TGTGCCTGGAGTGTAGGCAGGGGGCGCGGGACTGAAGCTTTCTTT. This chain uses TRBV30 with TRBJ1-1, with TRBD1 matching over 8 bases. The ends lost 0 bases at V and 5 bases at J; junction bases unmatched: 8. This CDR3 contains 15 residues. Germline loops: CDR1 GTSNPN, CDR2 SVGIG (reference sequence).